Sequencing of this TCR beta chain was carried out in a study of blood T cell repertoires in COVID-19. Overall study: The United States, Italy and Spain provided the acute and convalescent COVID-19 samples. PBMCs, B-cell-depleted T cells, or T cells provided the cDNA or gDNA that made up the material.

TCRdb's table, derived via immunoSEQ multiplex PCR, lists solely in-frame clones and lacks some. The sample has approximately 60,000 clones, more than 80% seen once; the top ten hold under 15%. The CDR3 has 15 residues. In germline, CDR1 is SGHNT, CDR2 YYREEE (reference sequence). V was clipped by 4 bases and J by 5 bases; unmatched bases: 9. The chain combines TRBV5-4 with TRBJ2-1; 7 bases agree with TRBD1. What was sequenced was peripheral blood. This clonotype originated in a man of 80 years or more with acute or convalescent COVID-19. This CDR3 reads CASSPPGQANNEQFF. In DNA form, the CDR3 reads TGTGCCAGCAGCCCCCCCGGACAGGCCAACAATGAGCAGTTCTTC. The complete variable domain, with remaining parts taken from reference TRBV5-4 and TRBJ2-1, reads ETGVTQSPTHLIKTRGQQVTLRCSSQSGHNTVSWYQQALGQGPQFIFQYYREEENGRGNFPPRFSGLQFPNYSSELNVNALELDDSALYLCASSPPGQANNEQFFGPGTRLTVL.